This TCR beta chain derives from a study of T cells after yellow fever vaccination. TCRdb called the 5' RACE reads again in MiXCR, with one record for every CDR3 protein. Of roughly 180,000 distinct CDR3 sequences in the sample, roughly 6.4% were seen once. Germline values: CDR1 LGHDT, CDR2 YNNKEL (reference sequence). The CDR3 runs to 13 residues. The V end was cut by 6 bases, the J end by 8 bases, with 13 bases between. This sequence originates from a man aged 18 to 30 who received the YFV17D yellow fever vaccine. The gene calls are TRBV3-1 and TRBJ1-4, with no clear D. The sequencing here drew on CD4+ T cells sorted from PBMCs, taken on the day of the first yellow fever vaccination. The CDR3 DNA is TGTGCCAGCAGACGGCGGGGAGGCGAAAAACTGTTTTTT. Its translation: CASRRRGGEKLFF.